Shown below are 6 T cell receptor beta chains from a single sample sequenced in a study of CD8 T cells in ankylosing spondylitis. Broader study findings: Typical of ankylosing spondylitis blood, it appeared, was a TCR beta motif of several highly homologous variants.

These TCRs' antigens remain unknown. TCRdb re-derived calls from the 5' RACE reads in MiXCR, one entry per CDR3 protein. Among roughly 90,000 distinct CDR3 sequences, about 8.1% were seen once, and the ten largest hold around 30%. The source material was blood, either unsorted or a sorted T cell fraction (not recorded which). Source of these receptors: a male donor with ankylosing spondylitis.

The chain has TRBV7-9 and TRBJ2-2; TRBD1 aligns across 7 bases. J was trimmed by 3 bases and V by 5 bases; bases with no gene match: 6. This CDR3 region has 15 residues. Looked up from germline, CDR1 is SEHNR and CDR2 is FQNEAQ (reference sequence). The chain's CDR3 is CASSIPQGYTGELFF. The CDR3 DNA follows: TGTGCCAGCAGCATACCACAGGGGTACACCGGGGAGCTGTTTTTT.

This chain uses TRBV6-1 with TRBJ2-7; TRBD1 matches at 12 bases. V lost 5 bases and J lost 2; bases outside the gene matches: 16. The CDR3 is 19 residues long. The germline CDR1 and CDR2 sequences are MNHNS and SASEGT. CDR3 bases: TGTGCCAGCAGTCAGGGACAGGGGGCCAAATATCCCTTAGCCTACGAGCAGTACTTC. This sequence encodes CASSQGQGAKYPLAYEQYF.

Ten or more counts support this clonotype. The gene calls are TRBV7-9 and TRBJ1-1, with D unresolved. V was shortened by 1 base and J by 7 bases, with 7 bases between the two germline ends. There are 12 residues in the CDR3. CDR1 and CDR2 (germline): SEHNR, FQNEAQ (reference sequence). As DNA, the CDR3 is TGTGCCAGCAGCTTAGTAGGGATTGAAGCTTTCTTT. It codes for CASSLVGIEAFF.

J is TRBJ1-2 and V is TRBV5-5, with D possibly matching TRBD1 (5 bases). Trimming removed 0 bases at V and 4 bases at J, with 16 bases between. Germline CDR1 and CDR2: SGHKS and YYEKEE (reference sequence). The CDR3 sequence is 16 residues long. CDR3 in amino acids: CASSLASGQGPYGYTF. CDR3 sequence (DNA): TGTGCCAGCAGCTTGGCCTCTGGGCAGGGTCCCTATGGCTACACCTTC.

In this sample, this clonotype turned up many times. CDR3 region: CSGRDGSYNEQFF. The CDR3 coding sequence is TGCAGCGGCCGGGACGGATCCTACAATGAGCAGTTCTTC. This rearrangement joins TRBV29-1 to TRBJ2-1; either TRBD1 or TRBD2 may fit D (5 bases each). Deletions cut 7 bases from V and 1 base from J, with 11 bases between. CDR1 is SQVTM, CDR2 ANQGSEA, per germline. The CDR3 sequence is 13 residues long.

In its sample, this clonotype was seen many times. The chain couples TRBV29-1 to TRBJ2-7; D might be TRBD2 (6 bases). The CDR3 loop spans 12 amino acids. Germline V gives CDR1 SQVTM, CDR2 ANQGSEA. V gave up 0 bases and J gave up 4 bases, with 7 bases separating them. The CDR3 spells CSVEDGRYEQYF. The DNA for the CDR3 is TGCAGCGTTGAAGACGGGAGATACGAGCAGTACTTC.